One sample yielded the 30 T cell receptor beta chains listed below, sequenced in a study of cytomegalovirus exposure and HLA in healthy donors. In the PCR, 60 Vbeta and 13 Jbeta primers were used. Profiled with immunoSEQ multiplex PCR; TCRdb holds only in-frame clones, not every one. Of about 150,000 clones listed, roughly 82% are singletons. Input material: PBMCs. These receptors were obtained from a woman aged 45-60 years in good health and CMV-seropositive.

The chain is built from TRBV19 and TRBJ2-1; 7 bases map to TRBD2. Germline assignment: CDR1 LNHDA and CDR2 SQIVND (reference sequence). The CDR3 loop spans 16 amino acids. V shed 1 base, J shed 3 bases, and the junction held 6 bases outside the gene matches. CDR3 nucleotides: TGTGCCAGTAGTATAGCGGGGGGACGGTTCTACAATGAGCAGTTCTTC. This gives the protein CASSIAGGRFYNEQFF.

This rearrangement joins TRBV7-2 to TRBJ1-1; 8 bases match TRBD1. The CDR3 spans 14 residues. V lost 5 bases, J lost 7 bases, and 9 bases stayed unmatched. CDR1 and CDR2 (germline): SGHTA, FQGNSA. DNA for the CDR3: TGTGCCAGCAGCCCCAGGGGGCGCTTCATTGAAGCTTTCTTT. This encodes CASSPRGRFIEAFF.

The chain recombines TRBV28 with TRBJ2-2; 8 nucleotides match TRBD2. Germline loops: CDR1 MDHEN, CDR2 SYDVKM. The CDR3 sequence is 16 residues long. V shed 3 bases, J shed 3 bases, and the junction held 6 bases outside the gene matches. In nucleotides, the CDR3 is TGTGCCAGCAGTTTCCTTTCGGGAGGGGACACCGGGGAGCTGTTTTTT. Translating gives CASSFLSGGDTGELFF.

This clone showed up just a few times. Other DNA sequences from this sample encode an identical CDR3 as well. CDR3 nucleotide sequence: TGTGCCAGCACTCTGAGAGGGCCGGGGGATACGCAGTATTTT. Translating it yields CASTLRGPGDTQYF. V usage is TRBV5-4 and J usage is TRBJ2-3; TRBD2 might be the D (5 bases). The germline V gene has CDR1 SGHNT and CDR2 YYREEE (reference sequence). V was cut by 6 bases and J by 6 bases, with 17 bases left in between. The CDR3 runs 14 residues.

The chain carries TRBV30 and TRBJ2-7, with 11 bases fitting TRBD1. This CDR3 region has 15 residues. After removal of 4 bases from V and 2 bases from J, the junction contained 7 bases not matched to a gene. CDR1 and CDR2 from the germline V gene are GTSNPN and SVGIG (reference sequence). CDR3 loop: CAWNPRGQGAYEQYF. In DNA, the CDR3 is TGTGCCTGGAACCCTAGGGGACAGGGGGCCTACGAGCAGTACTTC.

This chain connects TRBV15 to TRBJ2-3; 7 nucleotides agree with TRBD2. Trimming took 8 bases from V and 2 from J; bases not matched to a gene: 4. CDR1 LNHNV and CDR2 YYDKDF come from the germline V gene (reference sequence). The CDR3 loop spans 13 amino acids. CDR3 coding DNA: TGTGCCACCGGGACTACCAACACAGATACGCAGTATTTT. Protein: CATGTTNTDTQYF. Based on the CDR3 plus reference TRBV15 and TRBJ2-3, the full variable domain is DAMVIQNPRYQVTQFGKPVTLSCSQTLNHNVMYWYQQKSSQAPKLLFHYYDKDFNNEADTPDNFQSRRPNTSFCFLDIRSPGLGDTAMYLCATGTTNTDTQYFGPGTRLTVL.

V and J are TRBV27 and TRBJ2-7, with 8 bases that match TRBD2. V shed 1 base, J shed 3 bases, and the junction held 8 bases outside the gene matches. The length of the CDR3 is 16 residues. From germline, CDR1 is MNHEY and CDR2 SMNVEV (reference sequence). CDR3 in amino acids: CASSLWSGGGLYEQYF. CDR3 in DNA: TGTGCCAGCAGTTTATGGTCCGGGGGGGGGCTCTACGAGCAGTACTTC.

About this clone itself: Other nucleotide sequences from this sample produce the same CDR3. This chain uses TRBV29-1 with TRBJ2-3; no clear D. The CDR3 covers 10 residues. The ends were cut back, 5 bases at V and 2 bases at J, with 2 bases in the middle. Germline V gene data show CDR1 as SQVTM and CDR2 as ANQGSEA. CDR3 amino acids: CSVYTDTQYF. The CDR3 DNA sequence: TGCAGCGTTTACACAGATACGCAGTATTTT.

The CDR3 DNA is TGCGCCAGCAGCCAAGAGGGGGGACTAGCGGCAGATACGCAGTATTTT. Encoded protein: CASSQEGGLAADTQYF. The chain uses TRBV4-3 and TRBJ2-3, with TRBD2 matching over 11 bases. Germline CDR1 and CDR2: LGHNA and YSLEER. J gave up 4 bases and V 0 bases, and 3 bases lay outside the gene matches. The CDR3 runs 16 residues.

This chain connects TRBV29-1 to TRBJ2-3, with TRBD2 identical over 7 bases. CDR1 SQVTM and CDR2 ANQGSEA come from the germline V gene. The CDR3 is 15 residues long. The ends lost 3 bases at V and 2 bases at J; junction bases unmatched: 8. CDR3 amino acids: CSVDAPGTNTDTQYF. The CDR3 DNA sequence: TGCAGCGTTGATGCCCCAGGGACTAACACAGATACGCAGTATTTT.

The rearrangement links TRBV4-3 to TRBJ2-2; the D gene is possibly TRBD2 (6 bases). The V end lost 1 base, the J end lost 6 bases, and 18 bases lay between the germline ends. The germline gives CDR1 LGHNA, CDR2 YSLEER. CDR3 length equals 17 residues. The CDR3 is CASSQVLIMGLPGELFF. The CDR3, as DNA: TGCGCCAGCAGCCAAGTACTTATAATGGGACTTCCCGGGGAGCTGTTTTTT.

This chain joins TRBV5-4 and TRBJ2-7, with D possibly matching TRBD1 (5 bases). CDR1 and CDR2 (germline): SGHNT, YYREEE (reference sequence). There are 15 residues in the CDR3. V lost 1 base, J lost 3 bases, and 14 bases lay in between. CDR3 protein: CASSLPGGAIYEQYF. The CDR3 DNA reads TGTGCCAGCAGCTTGCCCGGTGGGGCGATCTACGAGCAGTACTTC.

V gene TRBV6-6 combines with J gene TRBJ2-6; D is unclear. The germline gives CDR1 MNHNY, CDR2 SVGAGI (reference sequence). This CDR3 is 14 amino acids long. V was cut by 8 bases and J by 0 bases, with 8 bases left in between. The CDR3 nucleotides are TGTGCCAGCCTAGGCCCCTCTGGGGCCAACGTCCTGACTTTC. Encoded protein: CASLGPSGANVLTF.

V usage is TRBV2 and J usage is TRBJ2-7; 7 positions agree with TRBD1. The V segment lost 9 bases and the J segment 7 bases; nucleotides outside the gene matches: 9. Germline loops: CDR1 SNHLY, CDR2 FYNNEI. This CDR3 contains 12 residues. The DNA of the CDR3 is TGTGCCAGTGGCCGGGACAGACGAGAGCAGTACTTC. Amino acids: CASGRDRREQYF.

This clone has just one count. The J gene is TRBJ1-1, the V gene TRBV29-1, with unresolved D. V lost 6 bases to trimming and J lost 0 bases, with 11 bases between them. There are 13 residues in the CDR3. The germline CDR1 and CDR2 sequences are SQVTM and ANQGSEA. CDR3 nucleotides: TGCAGCGTCACCCATAAGCTGAACACTGAAGCTTTCTTT. The encoded protein is CSVTHKLNTEAFF.

The gene calls are TRBV7-9 and TRBJ1-1, with D perhaps TRBD1 (5 bases). Germline-derived CDR1 and CDR2 are SEHNR and FQNEAQ (reference sequence). The CDR3 spans 13 residues. Trimming stripped 3 bases from V and 6 bases from J, with 11 bases between. The CDR3 region is CASSFGGAPEAFF. The CDR3 DNA follows: TGTGCCAGCAGCTTCGGCGGGGCCCCTGAAGCTTTCTTT. The variable domain in full, with the rest retrieved from reference TRBV7-9 and TRBJ1-1, is DTGVSQNPRHKITKRGQNVTFRCDPISEHNRLYWYRQTLGQGPEFLTYFQNEAQLEKSRLLSDRFSAERPKGSFSTLEIQRTEQGDSAMYLCASSFGGAPEAFFGQGTRLTVV.

This clone was seen more than once but under ten times. The CDR3 nucleotides read TGTGCCTGGAGGACCCGCGGGGGCCTCACTGAAGCTTTCTTT. Amino acids: CAWRTRGGLTEAFF. The V and J genes are TRBV30 and TRBJ1-1; TRBD1 might be the D (6 bases). Trimming cost V 3 bases and J 4 bases, with 15 bases left between them. Germline V gene lookup returns CDR1 GTSNPN and CDR2 SVGIG (reference sequence). This CDR3 is 14 amino acids long.

The chain is built from TRBV7-9 and TRBJ1-6, with TRBD1 identical over 9 bases. The CDR3 is 15 amino acids. V lost 5 bases, J lost 10 bases, and 9 bases stayed unmatched. From germline, CDR1 is SEHNR and CDR2 FQNEAQ (reference sequence). The CDR3 here is CASSPSGQGNSPLHF. The CDR3 DNA sequence: TGTGCCAGCAGCCCTTCGGGACAGGGTAACTCACCCCTCCACTTT. Supplemented by reference TRBV7-9 and TRBJ1-6, the full variable domain reads DTGVSQNPRHKITKRGQNVTFRCDPISEHNRLYWYRQTLGQGPEFLTYFQNEAQLEKSRLLSDRFSAERPKGSFSTLEIQRTEQGDSAMYLCASSPSGQGNSPLHFGNGTRLTVT.

This clone has a single count. The chain is built from TRBV2 and TRBJ2-2, with a weak D call TRBD2 (6 bases). CDR1 and CDR2 (germline): SNHLY, FYNNEI. The CDR3 covers 14 residues. Trimming removed 7 bases at V and 5 bases at J, with 14 bases between. The CDR3 DNA reads as TGTGCCAGCATGGCCCTGGGGGGTACCGGGGAGCTGTTTTTT. It translates to CASMALGGTGELFF.

The chain combines TRBV18 with TRBJ1-2, with D unclear. The CDR3 has 15 residues. The germline gives CDR1 KGHSH, CDR2 LQKENI. V was trimmed by 3 bases and J by 8 bases, leaving 19 bases between them. The CDR3 coding sequence is TGTGCCAGCTCACCGGCTACGTCCAGGCCTAGCGGCTACACCTTC. This gives the protein CASSPATSRPSGYTF.

The V and J genes are TRBV7-9 and TRBJ2-2, with 7 bases identical to TRBD1. V lost 6 bases and J lost 1; bases outside the gene matches: 5. The CDR3 runs to 15 residues. Germline V lookup: CDR1 SEHNR, CDR2 FQNEAQ (reference sequence). CDR3 nucleotides: TGTGCCAGCAGAACGGGACAGTTGAACACCGGGGAGCTGTTTTTT. Amino acids: CASRTGQLNTGELFF.

The chain combines TRBV7-2 with TRBJ2-2, with D possibly being TRBD1 (6 bases). The CDR3 has 15 amino acids. V lost 5 bases and J 2 bases, leaving 12 bases between the germline ends. Germline CDR1 is SGHTA and CDR2 is FQGNSA. The CDR3: CASSPGDTNTGELFF. In nucleotides, the CDR3 is TGTGCCAGCAGCCCAGGGGACACCAACACCGGGGAGCTGTTTTTT.

This chain links TRBV7-2 with TRBJ2-5; a possible D gene is TRBD1 (5 bases). The tail of the sequence fits TRBJ2-7 better, so the J call may be wrong. Germline loops: CDR1 SGHTA, CDR2 FQGNSA. This CDR3 is built from 12 residues. The CDR3 nucleotides are TGTGCCAGCAGCTTACAGGGTTTCGAGCAGTACTTC. Residues: CASSLQGFEQYF.

The V call is TRBV20-1, the J call TRBJ1-2; D is uncertain. The ends were cut back, 6 bases at V and 3 bases at J, with 8 bases in the middle. The CDR3 consists of 11 residues. Germline CDR1 and CDR2: DFQATT and SNEGSKA (reference sequence). CDR3 sequence: CSASQDYGYTF. DNA for the CDR3: TGCAGTGCCTCCCAGGACTATGGCTACACCTTC.

The chain has TRBV5-4 and TRBJ2-2, with TRBD1 matching 8 bases. The CDR3 runs 13 residues. The germline CDR1 and CDR2 sequences are SGHNT and YYREEE (reference sequence). With V trimmed by 7 bases and J by 4 bases, 3 bases remained unmatched. The CDR3: CASQGAFTGELFF. DNA for the CDR3: TGTGCCAGCCAGGGGGCGTTCACCGGGGAGCTGTTTTTT.

The V call is TRBV9, the J call TRBJ2-2; D is unclear. V was cut by 3 bases and J by 1 base, with 10 bases left in between. CDR3 length: 15 amino acids. Germline CDR1 and CDR2: SGDLS and YYNGEE. CDR3 DNA sequence: TGTGCCAGCAGCGACCGGGTCAAGAACACCGGGGAGCTGTTTTTT. This encodes CASSDRVKNTGELFF. The full variable domain, rest sourced from reference TRBV9 and TRBJ2-2, is DSGVTQTPKHLITATGQRVTLRCSPRSGDLSVYWYQQSLDQGLQFLIQYYNGEERAKGNILERFSAQQFPDLHSELNLSSLELGDSALYFCASSDRVKNTGELFFGEGSRLTVL.

In regard to this clone: The junction shows a germline mismatch at one end, possibly a read error. The chain uses TRBV7-9 and TRBJ1-6; a possible D gene is TRBD1 (5 bases). The length of the CDR3 is 12 residues. Germline-derived CDR1 and CDR2 are SEHNR and FQNEAQ (reference sequence). CDR3 DNA: TGTTCCAGCAGCTTACCAGGGCGGCCCCTCCACTTT. Protein: CSSSLPGRPLHF.

CDR3 sequence (DNA): TGCGCCAGCAAGGCTAGCGGGGGGTCCTACGAGCAGTACTTC. Translated: CASKASGGSYEQYF. V and J are TRBV10-2 and TRBJ2-7, with 11 bases that match TRBD2. The V segment lost 7 bases and the J segment 1 base; nucleotides outside the gene matches: 3. The germline CDR1 and CDR2 sequences are WSHSY and SAAADI. The CDR3 contains 14 residues.

This clone was recorded once. V gene TRBV2 combines with J gene TRBJ2-3, with TRBD2 identical over 10 bases. The CDR3 contains 14 residues. Germline V gene lookup returns CDR1 SNHLY and CDR2 FYNNEI. Trimming at V came to 4 bases and at J to 3 bases, leaving 1 base not matched to a gene. The CDR3 DNA reads TGTGCCAGCAGTGTACTAGCGGGGACAGATACGCAGTATTTT. Amino acids: CASSVLAGTDTQYF.

This clone was detected a few times. The chain joins TRBV6-1 to TRBJ2-5; 8 nucleotides line up with TRBD2. Germline CDR1 and CDR2: MNHNS and SASEGT. The CDR3 is made up of 13 amino acids. V trimming: 10 bases; J trimming: 3 bases; junction bases outside the gene matches: 7. The CDR3: CATTTGGKETQYF. The CDR3 DNA follows: TGTGCCACAACCACGGGGGGGAAAGAGACCCAGTACTTC.